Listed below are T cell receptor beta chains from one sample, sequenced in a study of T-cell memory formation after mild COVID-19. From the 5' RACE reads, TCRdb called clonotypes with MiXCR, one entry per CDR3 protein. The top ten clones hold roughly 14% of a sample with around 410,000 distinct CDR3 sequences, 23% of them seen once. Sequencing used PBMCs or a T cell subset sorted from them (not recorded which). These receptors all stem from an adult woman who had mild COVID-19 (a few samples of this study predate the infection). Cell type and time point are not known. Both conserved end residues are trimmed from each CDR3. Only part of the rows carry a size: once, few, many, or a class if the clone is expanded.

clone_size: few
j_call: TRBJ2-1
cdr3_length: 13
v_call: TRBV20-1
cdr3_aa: SAISSGTINNEQF

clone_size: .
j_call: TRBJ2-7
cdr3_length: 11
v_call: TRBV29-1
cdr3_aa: SVLRQGLSEQY

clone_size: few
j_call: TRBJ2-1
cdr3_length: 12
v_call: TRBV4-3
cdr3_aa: ASSQLDSNNEQF

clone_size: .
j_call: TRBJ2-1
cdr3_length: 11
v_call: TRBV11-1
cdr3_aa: ASSLAALDEQF

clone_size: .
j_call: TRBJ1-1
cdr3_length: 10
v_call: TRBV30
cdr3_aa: AWSSVNTEAF

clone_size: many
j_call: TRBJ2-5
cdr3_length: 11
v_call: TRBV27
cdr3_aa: ASSFLGGETQY

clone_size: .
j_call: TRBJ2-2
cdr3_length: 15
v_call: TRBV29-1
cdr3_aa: SVRRRGRGANTGELF

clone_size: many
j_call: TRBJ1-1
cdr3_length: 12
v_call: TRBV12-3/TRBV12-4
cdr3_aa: ASSSQAMNTEAF

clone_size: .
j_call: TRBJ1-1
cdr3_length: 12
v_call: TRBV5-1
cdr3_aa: ASSFTQSGTEAF

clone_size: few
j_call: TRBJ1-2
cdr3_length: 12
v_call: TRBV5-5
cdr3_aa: ASSLQEANYGYT

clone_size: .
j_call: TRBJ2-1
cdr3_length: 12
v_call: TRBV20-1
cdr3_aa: SARRTSGYNEQF

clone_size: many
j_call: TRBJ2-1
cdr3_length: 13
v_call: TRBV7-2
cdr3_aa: ASSLRRTENNEQF

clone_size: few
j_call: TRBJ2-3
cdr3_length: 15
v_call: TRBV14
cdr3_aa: ASSLPLIAGGLDTQY

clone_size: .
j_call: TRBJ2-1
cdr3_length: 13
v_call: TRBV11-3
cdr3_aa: ASSLGGSRRSKQF

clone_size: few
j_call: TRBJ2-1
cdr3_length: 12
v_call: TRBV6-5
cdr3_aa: ASSVGDYYNEQF

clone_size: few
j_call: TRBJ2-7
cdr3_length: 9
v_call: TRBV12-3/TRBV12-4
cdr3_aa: ASSPGAEQY

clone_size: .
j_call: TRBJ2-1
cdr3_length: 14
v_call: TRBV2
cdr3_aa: ASSPSLWGQGAEQF

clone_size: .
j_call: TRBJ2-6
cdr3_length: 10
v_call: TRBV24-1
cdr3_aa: SETSGANVLT

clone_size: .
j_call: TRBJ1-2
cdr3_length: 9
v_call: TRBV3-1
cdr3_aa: ASSLHYGYT

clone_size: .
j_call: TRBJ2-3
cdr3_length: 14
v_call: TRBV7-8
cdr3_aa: ASSTGLAGGPDTQY

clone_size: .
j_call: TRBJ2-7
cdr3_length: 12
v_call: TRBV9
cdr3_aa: ASSVGGLGPEQY

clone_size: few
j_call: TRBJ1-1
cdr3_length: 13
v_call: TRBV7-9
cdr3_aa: ASYPLGGTNTEAF

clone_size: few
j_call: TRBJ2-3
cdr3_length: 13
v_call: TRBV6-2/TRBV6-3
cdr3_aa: ASREVAGEGDTQY